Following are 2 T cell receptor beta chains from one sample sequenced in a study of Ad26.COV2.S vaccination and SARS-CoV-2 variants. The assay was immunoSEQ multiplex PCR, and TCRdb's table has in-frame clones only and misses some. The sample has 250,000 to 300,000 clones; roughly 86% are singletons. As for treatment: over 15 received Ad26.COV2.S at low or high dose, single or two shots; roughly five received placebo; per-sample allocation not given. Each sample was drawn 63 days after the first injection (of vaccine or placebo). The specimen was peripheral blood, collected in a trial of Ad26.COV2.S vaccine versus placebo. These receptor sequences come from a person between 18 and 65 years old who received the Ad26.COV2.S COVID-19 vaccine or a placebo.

CDR3 amino acids: CASTQTWAGNKNIQYF. The CDR3 DNA follows: TGTGCCAGCACCCAAACCTGGGCGGGTAACAAAAACATTCAGTACTTC. The gene calls are TRBV2 and TRBJ2-4; weak D call: TRBD2 (5 bases). Trimming removed 7 bases at V and 3 bases at J, with 19 bases between. The CDR3 runs to 16 residues. Looked up from germline, CDR1 is SNHLY and CDR2 is FYNNEI.

The CDR3 nucleotides read TGTGCCAGCAACCCAACCCTAAGGGCGGCGGAGACCCAGTACTTC. It encodes CASNPTLRAAETQYF. This sequence joins TRBV7-2 and TRBJ2-5; no definite D call. Trimming left V 7 bases short and J 5 bases short, with 20 bases between. Per the germline V gene, CDR1 is SGHTA and CDR2 is FQGNSA. This CDR3 region has 15 residues.